The table lists the clone carrying this TCR beta chain with a few counts. Its antigen is not identified. The ends lost 4 bases at V and 8 bases at J; junction bases unmatched: 10. The CDR3 sequence is 15 residues long. CDR1 and CDR2 from the germline V gene are SGHDN and FVKESK. The data belong to a study of cytomegalovirus exposure and HLA in healthy donors. Study information: Inside one of the first data releases sat about 85 million unique TCRs taken from HLA-typed donors. Study-wide results and limits: A later analysis revealed that TCR association rates differed between HLA loci, peaking at DRB1 and bottoming out at HLA-C. Later work showed greater clonal expansion in HLA-associated TCR beta chains than in equally common others. The majority of TCR sequences were rare, yet some public TCRs appeared in many donors.

The primer mix had 60 Vbeta and 13 Jbeta primers. Measured with immunoSEQ multiplex PCR; TCRdb has only the in-frame clones, and not every one. The repertoire holds over 150,000 clones, more than 80% seen once, with roughly 13% in the top ten. The specimen sequenced was PBMCs. V gene TRBV14 combines with J gene TRBJ1-4; TRBD1 matches at 7 bases. The clonotype comes from a woman aged 45-65 years in good health and CMV-seronegative. The CDR3 DNA follows: TGTGCCAGCAGCCCTCTAGACAGGGCAAAGGAAAAACTGTTTTTT. Protein product: CASSPLDRAKEKLFF.